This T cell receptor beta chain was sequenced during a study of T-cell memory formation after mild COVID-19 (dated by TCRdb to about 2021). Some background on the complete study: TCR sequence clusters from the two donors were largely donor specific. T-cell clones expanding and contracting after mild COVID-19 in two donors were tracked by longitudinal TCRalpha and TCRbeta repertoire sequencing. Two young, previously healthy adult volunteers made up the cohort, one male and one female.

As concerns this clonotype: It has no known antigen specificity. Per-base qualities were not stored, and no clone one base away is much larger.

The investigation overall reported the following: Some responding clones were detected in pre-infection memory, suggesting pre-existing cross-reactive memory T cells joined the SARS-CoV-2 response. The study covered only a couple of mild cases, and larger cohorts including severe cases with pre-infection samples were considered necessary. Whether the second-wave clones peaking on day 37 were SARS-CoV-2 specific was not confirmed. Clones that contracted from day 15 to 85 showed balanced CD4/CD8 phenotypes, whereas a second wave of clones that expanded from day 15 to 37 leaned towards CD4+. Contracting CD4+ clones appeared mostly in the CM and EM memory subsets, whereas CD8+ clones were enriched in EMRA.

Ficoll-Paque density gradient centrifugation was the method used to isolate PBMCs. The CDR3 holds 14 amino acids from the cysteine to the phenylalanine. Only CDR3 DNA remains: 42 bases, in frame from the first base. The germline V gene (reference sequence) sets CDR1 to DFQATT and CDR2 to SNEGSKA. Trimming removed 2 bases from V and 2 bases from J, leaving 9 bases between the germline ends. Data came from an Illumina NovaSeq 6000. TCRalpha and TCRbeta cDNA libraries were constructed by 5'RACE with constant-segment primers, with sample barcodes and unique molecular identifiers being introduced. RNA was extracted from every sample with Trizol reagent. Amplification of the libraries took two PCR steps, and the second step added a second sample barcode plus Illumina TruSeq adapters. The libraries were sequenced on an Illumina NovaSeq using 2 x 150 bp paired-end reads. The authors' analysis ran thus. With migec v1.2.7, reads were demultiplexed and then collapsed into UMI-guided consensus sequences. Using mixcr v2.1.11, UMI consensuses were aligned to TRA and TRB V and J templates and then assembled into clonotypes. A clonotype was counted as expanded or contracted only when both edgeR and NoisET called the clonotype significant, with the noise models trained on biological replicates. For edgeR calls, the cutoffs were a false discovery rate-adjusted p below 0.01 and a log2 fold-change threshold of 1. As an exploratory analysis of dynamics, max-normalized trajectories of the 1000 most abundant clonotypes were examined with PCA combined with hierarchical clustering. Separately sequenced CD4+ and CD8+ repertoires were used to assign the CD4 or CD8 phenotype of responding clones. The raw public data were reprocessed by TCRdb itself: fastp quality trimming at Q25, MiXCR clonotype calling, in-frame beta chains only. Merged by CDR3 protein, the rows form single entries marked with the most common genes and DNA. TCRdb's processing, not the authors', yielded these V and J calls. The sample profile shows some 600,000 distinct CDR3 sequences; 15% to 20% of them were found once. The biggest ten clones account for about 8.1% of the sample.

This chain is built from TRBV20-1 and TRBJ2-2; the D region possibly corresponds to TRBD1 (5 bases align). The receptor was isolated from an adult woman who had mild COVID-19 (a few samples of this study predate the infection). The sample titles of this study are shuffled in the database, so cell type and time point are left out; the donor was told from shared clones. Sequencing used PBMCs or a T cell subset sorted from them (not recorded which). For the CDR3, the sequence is CSARQGRNTGELFF. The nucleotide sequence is TGCAGTGCTAGACAGGGTCGAAACACCGGGGAGCTGTTTTTT.